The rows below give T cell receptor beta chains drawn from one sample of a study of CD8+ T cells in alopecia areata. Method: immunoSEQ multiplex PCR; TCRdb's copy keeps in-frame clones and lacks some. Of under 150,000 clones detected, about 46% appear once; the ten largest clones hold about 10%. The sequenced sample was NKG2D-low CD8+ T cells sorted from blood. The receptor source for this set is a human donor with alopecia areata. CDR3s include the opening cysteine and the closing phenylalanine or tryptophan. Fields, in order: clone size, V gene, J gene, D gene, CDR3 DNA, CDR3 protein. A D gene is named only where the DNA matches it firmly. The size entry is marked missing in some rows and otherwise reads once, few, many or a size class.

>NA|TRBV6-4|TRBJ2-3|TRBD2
TGTGCCAGCAGTGATGTAGCGGGTAGCACAGATACGCAGTATTTT
CASSDVAGSTDTQYF
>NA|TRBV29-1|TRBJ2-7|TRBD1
TGCAGCGCAGCGACAGGGTCGGGGGAGCAGTACTTC
CSAATGSGEQYF
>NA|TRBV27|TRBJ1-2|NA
TGTGCCAGCTGGGGAGTCTATGGCTACACCTTC
CASWGVYGYTF
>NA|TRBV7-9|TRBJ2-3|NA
TGTGCCAGCAGCTCCCCCGACGGCCGCACAGATACGCAGTATTTT
CASSSPDGRTDTQYF
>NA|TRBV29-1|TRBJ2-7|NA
TGCAGCGCCATCGGGACAACAACCTACGAGCAGTACTTC
CSAIGTTTYEQYF
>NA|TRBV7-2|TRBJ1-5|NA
TGTGCCAGCAGCTTATACGGAGGGGGCAATCAGCCCCAGCATTTT
CASSLYGGGNQPQHF
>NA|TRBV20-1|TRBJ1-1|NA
TGCAGTGCCCGACACACTGAAGCTTTCTTT
CSARHTEAFF
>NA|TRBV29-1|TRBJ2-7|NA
TGCAGCGTCGTAGAATACGAGCAGTACTTC
CSVVEYEQYF
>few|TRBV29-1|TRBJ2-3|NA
TGCAGCGTTGACACGCCCCGGGCGGGCACAGATACGCAGTATTTT
CSVDTPRAGTDTQYF
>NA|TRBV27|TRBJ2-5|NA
TGTGCCAGCAGTTTAGGGGGGAATGTGCAGACCCAGTACTTC
CASSLGGNVQTQYF
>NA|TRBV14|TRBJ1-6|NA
TGTGCCAAGATATCGAGGGGTAATTCACCCCTCCACTTT
CAKISRGNSPLHF
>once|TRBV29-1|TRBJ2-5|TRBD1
TGCAGCGTTGAAGATCGGGAGACAGGGGTCCTGGGGACCCAGTACTTC
CSVEDRETGVLGTQYF
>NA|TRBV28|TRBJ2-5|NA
TGTGCCAGCAGTCCCCGACAGGGAGGCGAGACCCAGTACTTC
CASSPRQGGETQYF
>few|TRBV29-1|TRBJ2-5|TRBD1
TGCAGCGTATCCGGACAGGTTGTCGAGACCCAGTACTTC
CSVSGQVVETQYF
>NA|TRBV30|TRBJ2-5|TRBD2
TGTGCCTGGAGTGAATGGACTAGCGGGGAGTACCAAGAGACCCAGTACTTC
CAWSEWTSGEYQETQYF
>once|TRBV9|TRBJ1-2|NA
TGTGCCAGCAGCGGATATGGCTACACCTTC
CASSGYGYTF
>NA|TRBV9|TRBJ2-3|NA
TGTGCCAGCAGCGTTTCGTGGGGCACAGATACGCAGTATTTT
CASSVSWGTDTQYF